This T cell receptor (beta chain) derives from a study of CD8 T cells in ankylosing spondylitis. Germline CDR1 is DFQATT and CDR2 is SNEGSKA (reference sequence). CDR3 size: 16 residues. The V segment lost 2 bases and the J segment 2 bases; nucleotides outside the gene matches: 7. This clonotype was counted many times. The antigen remains unidentified. TCRdb analysed the 5' RACE reads with MiXCR anew, one entry per CDR3 protein. The table has 750,000 to 850,000 distinct CDR3 sequences, 12% seen once. Findings of the study overall: What seemed typical of ankylosing spondylitis blood was a TCR beta motif built from eight highly homologous variants.

The receptor's source is a male donor with ankylosing spondylitis. The source material was blood, either unsorted or a sorted T cell fraction (not recorded which). The V and J genes are TRBV20-1 and TRBJ2-1; 9 bases fit TRBD2. CDR3: CSARTYSGRTYNEQFF. DNA of the CDR3: TGCAGTGCTAGAACCTATAGCGGGAGAACCTACAATGAGCAGTTCTTC.